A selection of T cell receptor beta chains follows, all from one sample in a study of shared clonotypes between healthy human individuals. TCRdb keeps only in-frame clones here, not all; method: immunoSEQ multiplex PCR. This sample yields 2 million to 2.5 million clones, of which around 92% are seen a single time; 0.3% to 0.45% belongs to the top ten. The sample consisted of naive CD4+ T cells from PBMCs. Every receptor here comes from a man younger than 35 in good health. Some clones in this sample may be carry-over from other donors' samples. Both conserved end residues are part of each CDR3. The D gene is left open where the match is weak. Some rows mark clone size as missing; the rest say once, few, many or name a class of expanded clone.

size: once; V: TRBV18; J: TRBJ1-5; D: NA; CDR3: CASSPQVDQPQHF; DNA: TGTGCCAGCTCACCACAGGTTGATCAGCCCCAGCATTTT
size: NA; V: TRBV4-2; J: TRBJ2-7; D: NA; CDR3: CASRDHGVHEQYF; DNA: TGTGCCAGCAGGGACCATGGTGTCCACGAGCAGTACTTC
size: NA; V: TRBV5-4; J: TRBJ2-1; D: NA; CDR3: CASSLYVGRNGNEQFF; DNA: TGTGCCAGCAGCTTGTACGTGGGAAGGAACGGCAATGAGCAGTTCTTC
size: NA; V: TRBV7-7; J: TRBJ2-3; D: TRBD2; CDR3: CASSRNSGDTQYF; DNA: TGTGCCAGCAGCAGGAATAGCGGGGATACGCAGTATTTT
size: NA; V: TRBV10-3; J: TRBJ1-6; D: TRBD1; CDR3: CAISGGQVYNSPLHF; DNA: TGTGCCATCAGCGGGGGACAGGTTTATAATTCACCCCTCCACTTT
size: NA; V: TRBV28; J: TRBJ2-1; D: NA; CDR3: CASSYGEQFF; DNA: TGTGCCAGCAGTTACGGTGAGCAGTTCTTC
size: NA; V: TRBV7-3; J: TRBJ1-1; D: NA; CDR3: CASSSTGASLEAFF; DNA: TGTGCCAGCAGTTCTACAGGAGCAAGCCTTGAAGCTTTCTTT
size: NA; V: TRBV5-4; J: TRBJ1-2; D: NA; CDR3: CASSLAGGGDYGYTF; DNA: TGTGCCAGCAGCTTGGCCGGGGGGGGCGACTATGGCTACACCTTC
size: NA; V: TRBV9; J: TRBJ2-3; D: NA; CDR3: CASSPLVSTDTQYF; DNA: TGTGCCAGCAGCCCACTAGTAAGCACAGATACGCAGTATTTT
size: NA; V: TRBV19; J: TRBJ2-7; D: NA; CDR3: CASSKAAGSYEQYF; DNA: TGTGCCAGTAGTAAGGCTGCTGGCTCCTACGAGCAGTACTTC
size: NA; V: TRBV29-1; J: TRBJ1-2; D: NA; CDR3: CSVDNAGNVRYTF; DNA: TGCAGCGTTGATAATGCAGGGAACGTCCGCTACACCTTC
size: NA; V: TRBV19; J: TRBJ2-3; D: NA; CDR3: CASRSDRSTDTQYF; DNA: TGTGCCAGTCGTTCGGACCGGAGCACAGATACGCAGTATTTT